This passage covers 10 T cell receptor beta chains from one sample sequenced in a study of cytomegalovirus exposure and HLA in healthy donors. With 60 Vbeta and 13 Jbeta primers, the PCR was carried out. Profiled with immunoSEQ multiplex PCR; TCRdb holds only in-frame clones, not every one. The table has 150,000 to 200,000 clones, around 75% seen once; the top ten hold 1.6%. What was sequenced was PBMCs. These receptors were taken from a woman aged 50 to 60 in good health and CMV-seronegative.

V is TRBV27 and J is TRBJ1-4, with D possibly being TRBD1 (5 bases). The CDR3 has 14 residues. Trimming shortened V by 8 bases and J by 1 base, and 11 bases separated the two germline ends. Germline lookup yields CDR1 MNHEY and CDR2 SMNVEV (reference sequence). CDR3 sequence: CASSRGLTNEKLFF. The CDR3 DNA is TGTGCCAGCTCTCGGGGGTTAACTAATGAAAAACTGTTTTTT. The full variable domain, completed using reference TRBV27 and TRBJ1-4, is EAQVTQNPRYLITVTGKKLTVTCSQNMNHEYMSWYRQDPGLGLRQIYYSMNVEVTDKGDVPEGYKVSRKEKRNFPLILESPSPNQTSLYFCASSRGLTNEKLFFGSGTQLSVL.

This clone has a handful of counts. The chain is built from TRBV6-5 and TRBJ2-5; possible D gene TRBD2, 5 bases. Per the germline V gene, CDR1 is MNHEY and CDR2 is SVGAGI. Trimming shortened V by 7 bases and J by 1 base, and 13 bases separated the two germline ends. This CDR3 is 14 amino acids long. Written as DNA, the CDR3 is TGTGCCAGCACCTCCGCGGGCAGCCAAGAGACCCAGTACTTC. Translating gives CASTSAGSQETQYF.

The genes are TRBV6-5 and TRBJ1-1; the D gene is possibly TRBD1 (5 bases). Looked up from germline, CDR1 is MNHEY and CDR2 is SVGAGI. V lost 4 bases and J lost 2, with 8 bases in between. The CDR3 totals 13 residues. The CDR3: CASSSTGNTEAFF. The CDR3 nucleotides are TGTGCCAGCAGTTCCACAGGTAACACTGAAGCTTTCTTT.

The rearrangement links TRBV23-1 to TRBJ1-6; D is perhaps TRBD1 (5 bases). TRBV23-1 is an ORF, with its function uncertain. The CDR3 is made up of 17 amino acids. The germline V and J ends were trimmed by 6 bases and 0 bases, with 15 bases remaining between them. This CDR3 reads CASSPAQVSSYNSPLHF. The CDR3 DNA follows: TGCGCCAGCAGCCCTGCACAGGTGAGCTCCTATAATTCACCCCTCCACTTT.

The gene calls are TRBV15 and TRBJ1-4; 9 nucleotides line up with TRBD1. Germline V gene lookup returns CDR1 LNHNV and CDR2 YYDKDF (reference sequence). The CDR3 has 15 amino acids. The ends lost 5 bases at V and 7 bases at J; junction bases unmatched: 8. The CDR3 sequence is CATSGGRQGGEKLFF. The CDR3 coding sequence is TGTGCCACCAGCGGCGGTCGACAGGGGGGTGAAAAACTGTTTTTT.

The J gene is TRBJ2-2, the V gene TRBV7-9; TRBD2 matches at 12 bases. The CDR3 sequence is 18 residues long. V shed 2 bases, J shed 5 bases, and the junction held 9 bases outside the gene matches. Germline CDR1 is SEHNR and CDR2 is FQNEAQ (reference sequence). DNA of the CDR3: TGTGCCAGCAGCTTAAGGGCGACTAGCGGGAGAGATACCGGGGAGCTGTTTTTT. It yields the protein CASSLRATSGRDTGELFF.

As for this clone: The sample carries other DNA sequences with the same CDR3. The rearrangement uses TRBV15 and TRBJ2-7; tentatively, D is TRBD1 (6 bases). The CDR3 sequence is 14 residues long. Germline V gene data show CDR1 as LNHNV and CDR2 as YYDKDF (reference sequence). V lost 1 base to trimming and J lost 2 bases, with 9 bases between them. Here the CDR3 reads CATSRGTGPYEQYF. Here the CDR3 DNA reads TGTGCCACCAGCAGAGGCACAGGGCCCTACGAGCAGTACTTC.

The chain recombines TRBV28 with TRBJ2-3, with TRBD1 as a possible D gene (6 bases). The V gene lost 8 bases and the J gene lost 9 bases, with 21 bases spanning the gap. This CDR3 is built from 14 residues. Germline CDR1 and CDR2: MDHEN and SYDVKM. The CDR3 is CASSIQQGTRTQYF. The CDR3 DNA follows: TGTGCCAGCTCGATACAACAGGGCACTAGGACGCAGTATTTT. Full variable domain (remainder filled in from reference TRBV28 and TRBJ2-3): DVKVTQSSRYLVKRTGEKVFLECVQDMDHENMFWYRQDPGLGLRLIYFSYDVKMKEKGDIPEGYSVSREKKERFSLILESASTNQTSMYLCASSIQQGTRTQYFGPGTRLTVL.

The chain is built from TRBV7-3 and TRBJ2-6; D call uncertain. The ends were cut back, 5 bases at V and 0 bases at J, with 11 bases in the middle. Per germline, CDR1 SGHTA and CDR2 FQGTGA. The CDR3 is made up of 16 amino acids. Written as DNA, the CDR3 is TGTGCCAGCAGCGCCCTAGGCTACTCTGGGGCCAACGTCCTGACTTTC. Protein product: CASSALGYSGANVLTF.

This chain uses TRBV4-3 with TRBJ2-6; weak D call: TRBD2 (6 bases). The CDR3 sequence is 18 residues long. The V gene lost 0 bases and the J gene lost 0 bases, with 12 bases spanning the gap. Per germline, CDR1 LGHNA and CDR2 YSLEER. CDR3 protein: CASSQEEEGSSGANVLTF. As DNA, the CDR3 is TGCGCCAGCAGCCAAGAAGAGGAGGGGAGCTCTGGGGCCAACGTCCTGACTTTC.